The present T cell receptor beta chain was sequenced within a study of prognosis after radiotherapy for stage I lung cancer. Looking at the study overall: Deemed medically inoperable were all patients with non-small cell lung cancer.

Two separate time points each saw a draw of 5.5 to 6.5 milliliters of peripheral blood. Multiplex PCR, run in two rounds, amplified TCR beta CDR3 from genomic DNA. Specific primers for each TRBV and TRBJ gene were what first-round PCR used. TCRdb used MiXCR to reprocess the multiplex PCR reads, holding one entry per CDR3 protein. The sample consists of about 25,000 distinct CDR3 sequences, approximately 35% of them appearing once. A remark on this clonotype: A much more abundant neighbour one base away suggests this may be a read error.

This TCR was sampled from a donor of 50 years or more with non-small cell lung cancer. The source material was PBMCs, sampled before or after stereotactic body radiation therapy (not recorded which).

The CDR3, as DNA: TGCGCCAGCAGCCATCCCAGGAGGGAAACATACAATGAGCAGTTCTTC. Its translation: CASSHPRRETYNEQFF. This rearrangement joins TRBV4-1 to TRBJ2-1, with a tentative D call TRBD2 (6 bases). The germline V gene has CDR1 MGHRA and CDR2 YSYEKL. The CDR3 length is 16 residues. V lost 3 bases, J lost 4 bases, and 16 bases lay in between.